The rows below give T cell receptor beta chains drawn from one sample of a study of cytomegalovirus exposure and HLA in healthy donors. Sequencing was performed with immunoSEQ multiplex PCR; in TCRdb, only in-frame clones are kept and a portion is missing. In the table there are about 190,000 clones, roughly 82% of which are singletons. Sequencing was carried out using PBMCs. The receptors shown here come from a woman in her late teens or twenties in good health and CMV-seronegative. The CDR3 runs from the conserved cysteine through the conserved F or W. D genes are given only for firm matches. The size field is filled for only some rows; it gives once, few, many or a size class.

v_gene	d_gene	abundance	j_gene	CDR3nt	CDR3aa
TRBV19	TRBD1	NA	TRBJ1-5	TGTGCCAGTACCACAGGGGGCAATCAGCCCCAGCATTTT	CASTTGGNQPQHF
TRBV5-1	TRBD1	NA	TRBJ1-4	TGCGCCAGCAGCGGTGGGACAGGGAGGCTCATGGAAAAACTGTTTTTT	CASSGGTGRLMEKLFF
TRBV29-1	NA	NA	TRBJ1-2	TGCAGCGTTGTAACGGGGCTCGGGAGGGGTTCGGGCTACACCTTC	CSVVTGLGRGSGYTF
TRBV6-1	NA	few	TRBJ1-1	TGTGCCACACAGGTCACGGGTGGAGCTTTCTTT	CATQVTGGAFF
TRBV5-4	NA	once	TRBJ1-5	TGTGCCAGCAGCCCCTCTCCTGGACAGACCAATCAGCCCCAGCATTTT	CASSPSPGQTNQPQHF
TRBV2	TRBD1	NA	TRBJ2-3	TGTGCCAGCACTACGACAGGGAATATTGGCACAGATACGCAGTATTTT	CASTTTGNIGTDTQYF
TRBV6-4	NA	NA	TRBJ2-2	TGTGCCACCCCCAGGGAAGGGCGGACCGGGGAGCTGTTTTTT	CATPREGRTGELFF
TRBV5-1	NA	few	TRBJ1-3	TGCGCCAGCAGCCCGGGGGTTTCTGGAAACACCATATATTTT	CASSPGVSGNTIYF
TRBV9	TRBD1	NA	TRBJ2-7	TGTGCCAGCAGCCAGGGGGCCGCCTACGAGCAGTACTTC	CASSQGAAYEQYF
TRBV11-1	TRBD1	NA	TRBJ1-2	TGTGCCAGCAGCCGACAGGGGGCAGGTTATGGCTACACCTTC	CASSRQGAGYGYTF
TRBV29-1	NA	once	TRBJ1-5	TGCAGCGTGAGGGGAGGGGGCAATCAGCCCCAGCATTTT	CSVRGGGNQPQHF
TRBV6-5	NA	NA	TRBJ1-5	TGTGCCAGCAGTGAAGAGGGAGGGCCCCAGCATTTT	CASSEEGGPQHF
TRBV6-1	TRBD2	NA	TRBJ2-1	TGTGCCAGCAGTGAAGGGACTAGCGGACACAATGAGCAGTTCTTC	CASSEGTSGHNEQFF
TRBV27	TRBD1	NA	TRBJ2-7	TGTGCCAGCAGTGGTCGGGACAGGGGGCGCGGGCAGTACTTC	CASSGRDRGRGQYF
TRBV4-2	TRBD2	NA	TRBJ2-1	TGTGCCAGCAGCCCCAGCGGGACCTCCTACAATGAGCAGTTCTTC	CASSPSGTSYNEQFF
TRBV2	TRBD1	NA	TRBJ2-7	TGTGCCAGCCGGGGACAGGGGGCGGACGAGCAGTACTTC	CASRGQGADEQYF
TRBV27	TRBD1	NA	TRBJ1-5	TGTGCCAGCAGTACCGTAGGACAGGGGAACCAGCCCCAGCATTTT	CASSTVGQGNQPQHF
TRBV9	TRBD1	once	TRBJ1-6	TGTGCCAGCAGCTCCTTCCCGGGACAGGGGAATTCACCCCTCCACTTT	CASSSFPGQGNSPLHF
TRBV20-1	NA	NA	TRBJ2-7	TGCAGTGCTAGCGGGTTCTACGAGCAGTACTTC	CSASGFYEQYF
TRBV10-1	NA	NA	TRBJ2-5	TGCGCCAGCAGTGAGAGCGGGCTAGTTCAAGAGACCCAGTACTTC	CASSESGLVQETQYF
TRBV29-1	NA	NA	TRBJ1-2	TGCAGCGTGGACCGCGGAGGCAGTTTACCCGGCTACACCTTC	CSVDRGGSLPGYTF
TRBV10-3	TRBD1	NA	TRBJ1-1	TGTGCCATTAGACAGGGGAACACTGAAGCTTTCTTT	CAIRQGNTEAFF
TRBV12-5	TRBD1	NA	TRBJ2-5	TGTGCTAGTGGTTTGGTAATGACAGGGGACCAAGAGACCCAGTACTTC	CASGLVMTGDQETQYF
TRBV9	NA	NA	TRBJ2-2	TGTGCCAGCAGCGTAGGAGGTCAGATCACCGGGGAGCTGTTTTTT	CASSVGGQITGELFF
TRBV10-2	TRBD2	NA	TRBJ2-7	TGCGCCAGCAGTGGTAGACTAGCGGAGAGCTCCTACGAGCAGTACTTC	CASSGRLAESSYEQYF
TRBV14	NA	NA	TRBJ2-7	TGTGCCAGCAGCCGCAGGGGTCTCTACGAGCAGTACTTC	CASSRRGLYEQYF
TRBV7-2	TRBD1	once	TRBJ1-5	TGTGCCAGCAGCCCGACAGGGGTAGGGAAGCCCCAGCATTTT	CASSPTGVGKPQHF
TRBV18	TRBD1	NA	TRBJ1-2	TGTGCCAGCTCACCACCGTTTTGGGACAGGGGCTTCTATGGCTACACCTTC	CASSPPFWDRGFYGYTF
TRBV29-1	TRBD1	NA	TRBJ1-2	TGCAGCGCCGTAGAGGGACAGACAAATGAAGACTATGGCTACACCTTC	CSAVEGQTNEDYGYTF
TRBV5-6	TRBD2	NA	TRBJ2-3	TGTGCCAGCAGCTTTTCCAGCGGGAGTTATGGTACGCAGTATTTT	CASSFSSGSYGTQYF
TRBV5-6	TRBD1	NA	TRBJ1-3	TGTGCCAGCAGCTTGGTGTTGTCCGGGACAGGGGCGAGGGGAAACACCATATATTTT	CASSLVLSGTGARGNTIYF
TRBV4-2	TRBD2	NA	TRBJ2-3	TGTGCCAGCAGCCAGCAACTAGCGGGGGGAGCAGATACGCAGTATTTT	CASSQQLAGGADTQYF
TRBV7-9	TRBD2	once	TRBJ2-1	TGTGCCAGCAGCTTATTGCGGGAGCGCGATGAGCAGTTCTTC	CASSLLRERDEQFF
TRBV4-2	TRBD2	NA	TRBJ2-1	TGTGCCAGCAGCCGGCTAGCGGGAACATACAATGAGCAGTTCTTC	CASSRLAGTYNEQFF
TRBV4-1	NA	NA	TRBJ2-7	TGCGCCAGCAGCCAAGAATGGCAGGACTACGAGCAGTACTTC	CASSQEWQDYEQYF
TRBV5-1	TRBD2	once	TRBJ2-2	TGCGCCAGCAGCTCCCGGACTAGCGGTGCGAACACCGGGGAGCTGTTTTTT	CASSSRTSGANTGELFF
TRBV19	TRBD1	NA	TRBJ1-1	TGTGCCAGTAGTATTAGGGTACCGCGGGACAGGGGGAACACTGAAGCTTTCTTT	CASSIRVPRDRGNTEAFF
TRBV6-6	NA	NA	TRBJ1-2	TGTGCCAGCAGTTACGACAGGATCCGTTACAACTTC	CASSYDRIRYNF
TRBV30	TRBD1	NA	TRBJ1-5	TGTGCCTGGAGTACAGGGGGCAATCAGCCCCAGCATTTT	CAWSTGGNQPQHF
TRBV29-1	TRBD1	NA	TRBJ1-1	TGCAGCGTTAAAGTGGACAGGGGGCGGAGTGAAGCTTTCTTT	CSVKVDRGRSEAFF
TRBV5-6	NA	NA	TRBJ1-2	TGTGCCAGCAGCAATAATCTTGGGGAGTACGGCTACACCTTC	CASSNNLGEYGYTF
TRBV19	TRBD1	NA	TRBJ1-5	TGTGCCAGTAGTATGAAGGGGGCTAGGCAGCCCCAGCATTTT	CASSMKGARQPQHF
TRBV7-6	NA	NA	TRBJ2-6	TGTGCCAGCAGCTTAGCGAGGGCTTCTGGGGCCAACGTCCTGACTTTC	CASSLARASGANVLTF
TRBV29-1	NA	NA	TRBJ1-1	TGCAGCGTTCTAGGTGTCAGTTTGAACACTGAAGCTTTCTTT	CSVLGVSLNTEAFF
TRBV9	TRBD2	NA	TRBJ2-1	TGTGCCAGCAGCGCCGTAGCCCTTCCCGGGACTAGCAGAAACAATGAGCAGTTCTTC	CASSAVALPGTSRNNEQFF
TRBV5-4	TRBD1	NA	TRBJ1-2	TGTGCCAGCAGCGGATCTCAGGGGGCCCGCGGCTACACCTTC	CASSGSQGARGYTF
TRBV6-4	TRBD2	NA	TRBJ2-3	TGTGCCAGCAGTGTCAGCGGGACCCCAGATACGCAGTATTTT	CASSVSGTPDTQYF
TRBV2	TRBD1	NA	TRBJ1-2	TGTGCCAGCAGTAGTACAGGGGGCTCCGGCTACACCTTC	CASSSTGGSGYTF
TRBV5-1	TRBD2	NA	TRBJ2-3	TGCGCCAGCAGCTGGCTAGCGGGGGGCACAGATACGCAGTATTTT	CASSWLAGGTDTQYF
TRBV6-5	NA	NA	TRBJ2-1	TGTGCCAGCAGTTACTTTCTGGAGGGGGCAACTGAGCAGTTCTTC	CASSYFLEGATEQFF
TRBV10-3	TRBD1	NA	TRBJ2-3	TGTGCCATCAGTGGGGACAGGGGTAGCACAGATACGCAGTATTTT	CAISGDRGSTDTQYF
TRBV6-1	NA	NA	TRBJ1-4	TGTGCCAGCAGGACTTATACAACTAATGAAAAACTGTTTTTT	CASRTYTTNEKLFF
TRBV19	TRBD2	NA	TRBJ2-1	TGTGCCAGTAGTATAACTAGCGCCCCCGGTGAGCAGTTCTTC	CASSITSAPGEQFF
TRBV10-3	TRBD1	NA	TRBJ1-2	TGTGCCATCAGTTTGGACAGGGGTGGGTATGGCTACACCTTC	CAISLDRGGYGYTF
TRBV6-7	TRBD1	NA	TRBJ1-2	TGTGCCAGCCCTGCCGCGGACAGGCTAAACTATGGCTACACCTTC	CASPAADRLNYGYTF